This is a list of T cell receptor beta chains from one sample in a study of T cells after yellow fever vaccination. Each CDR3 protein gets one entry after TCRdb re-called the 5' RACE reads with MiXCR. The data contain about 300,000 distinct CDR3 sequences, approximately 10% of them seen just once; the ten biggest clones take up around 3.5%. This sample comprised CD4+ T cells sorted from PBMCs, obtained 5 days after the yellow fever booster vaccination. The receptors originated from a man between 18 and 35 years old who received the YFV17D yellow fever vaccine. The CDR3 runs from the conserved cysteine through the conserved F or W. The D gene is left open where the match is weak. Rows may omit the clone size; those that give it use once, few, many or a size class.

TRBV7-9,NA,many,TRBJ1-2,CASSLEDGVLIF,TGTGCCAGCAGCTTAGAGGACGGCGTGCTGATCTTC
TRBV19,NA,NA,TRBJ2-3,CASSPTAGRADTQYF,TGTGCCAGTAGCCCCACGGCGGGGCGGGCAGATACGCAGTATTTT
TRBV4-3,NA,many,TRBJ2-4,CASSQEGQNIQYF,TGCGCCAGCAGCCAAGAGGGACAAAACATTCAGTACTTC
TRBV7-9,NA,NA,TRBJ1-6,CASSSQTLHF,TGTGCCAGCAGCTCCCAAACCCTCCACTTT
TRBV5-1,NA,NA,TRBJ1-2,CASSLGSGMGGYTF,TGCGCCAGCAGCTTGGGATCGGGGATGGGTGGCTACACCTTC
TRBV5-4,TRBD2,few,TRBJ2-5,CASSLGPLAGAETQYF,TGTGCCAGCAGCTTGGGGCCTCTAGCGGGGGCGGAGACCCAGTACTTC
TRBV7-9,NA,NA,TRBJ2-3,CASSSGLVTDTQYF,TGTGCCAGCAGCTCTGGACTGGTCACAGATACGCAGTATTTT
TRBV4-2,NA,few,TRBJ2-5,CASSQEARRFETQYF,TGTGCCAGCAGCCAAGAGGCCAGACGTTTCGAGACCCAGTACTTC
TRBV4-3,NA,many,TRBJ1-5,CASSQAFKSNQPQHF,TGCGCCAGCAGCCAAGCATTTAAGAGCAATCAGCCCCAGCATTTT
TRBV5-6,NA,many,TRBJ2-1,CASRLGAYNEQFF,TGTGCCAGCAGACTGGGGGCCTACAATGAGCAGTTCTTC
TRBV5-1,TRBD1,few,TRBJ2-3,CASSRQGDRDTQYF,TGCGCCAGCAGTAGACAGGGGGATCGAGATACGCAGTATTTT
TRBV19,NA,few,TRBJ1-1,CATERTGAWNTEAFF,TGTGCCACCGAGAGGACCGGGGCATGGAACACTGAAGCTTTCTTT
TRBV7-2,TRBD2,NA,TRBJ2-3,CASSAALAADITDTQYF,TGTGCCAGCAGCGCCGCGCTAGCGGCGGACATCACAGATACGCAGTATTTT
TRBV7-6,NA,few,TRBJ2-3,CASSPTRADTQYF,TGTGCCAGCAGCCCGACTAGAGCAGATACGCAGTATTTT
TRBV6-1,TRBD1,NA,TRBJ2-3,CASSPPVRTGLTDTQYF,TGTGCCAGCAGCCCCCCCGTACGGACAGGGCTTACAGATACGCAGTATTTT
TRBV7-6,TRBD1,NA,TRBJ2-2,CASSPTGQGWDGELFF,TGTGCCAGCAGTCCCACGGGACAGGGATGGGACGGGGAGCTGTTTTTT
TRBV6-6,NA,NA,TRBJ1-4,CASSPPRATNEKLFF,TGTGCCAGCAGTCCCCCGAGGGCAACTAATGAAAAACTGTTTTTT
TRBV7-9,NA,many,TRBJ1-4,CASRYDSDGEKLFF,TGTGCCAGCAGGTACGACAGCGACGGGGAAAAACTGTTTTTT
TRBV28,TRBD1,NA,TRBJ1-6,CASSSSYPTGGNNSPLHF,TGTGCCAGCAGTTCCTCCTACCCGACAGGGGGAAATAATTCACCCCTCCACTTT
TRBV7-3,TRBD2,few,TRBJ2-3,CASSLGASGSQYF,TGTGCCAGCAGCTTAGGGGCTAGCGGGTCGCAGTATTTT
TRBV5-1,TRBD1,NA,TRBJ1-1,CASSFDRGSKTEAFF,TGCGCCAGCAGCTTTGACAGGGGGAGTAAAACTGAAGCTTTCTTT
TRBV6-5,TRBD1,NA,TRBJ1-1,CASRGGQAGSAEAFF,TGTGCCAGCAGAGGAGGACAGGCAGGGTCGGCTGAAGCTTTCTTT
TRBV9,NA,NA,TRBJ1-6,CASSVANRGSPLHF,TGTGCCAGCAGCGTAGCTAATAGGGGATCACCCCTCCACTTT
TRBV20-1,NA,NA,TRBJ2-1,CSAEKESWNEQFF,TGCAGTGCTGAGAAAGAGTCGTGGAACGAGCAGTTCTTC
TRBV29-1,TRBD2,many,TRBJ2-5,CSAWTSGETQYF,TGCAGCGCCTGGACTAGTGGAGAGACCCAGTACTTC
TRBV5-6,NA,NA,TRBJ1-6,CASSPATDSPLHF,TGTGCCAGCAGCCCGGCGACGGATTCACCCCTCCACTTT
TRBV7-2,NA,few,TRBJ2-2,CASSLNRRGGGVNGELFF,TGTGCCAGCAGCTTAAACCGGCGCGGCGGTGGGGTAAACGGGGAGCTGTTTTTT
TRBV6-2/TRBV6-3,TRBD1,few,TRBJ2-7,CASRYGTGGIYEQYF,TGTGCCAGCAGATACGGGACAGGGGGCATCTACGAGCAGTACTTC
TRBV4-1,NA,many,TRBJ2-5,CASSQEAILYQETQYF,TGCGCCAGCAGCCAAGAGGCGATACTGTACCAAGAGACCCAGTACTTC
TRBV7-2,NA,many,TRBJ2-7,CASSLPQTYEQYF,TGTGCCAGCAGCCTACCACAGACCTACGAGCAGTACTTC
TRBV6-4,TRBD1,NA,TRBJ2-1,CASSLDRGSNEQFF,TGTGCCAGCAGTCTGGACAGGGGGTCAAATGAGCAGTTCTTC
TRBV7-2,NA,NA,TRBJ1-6,CASSLIGRWNYSPLHF,TGTGCCAGCAGCTTAATAGGTCGATGGAACTATTCACCCCTCCACTTT
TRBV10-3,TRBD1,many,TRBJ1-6,CAISESGQAIYNSPLHF,TGTGCCATCAGTGAGTCGGGACAGGCAATCTATAATTCACCCCTCCACTTT
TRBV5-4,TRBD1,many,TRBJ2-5,CASSSGTEQETQYF,TGTGCCAGCAGCTCCGGGACAGAACAAGAGACCCAGTACTTC
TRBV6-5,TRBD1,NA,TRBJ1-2,CASRVYRGNYGYTF,TGTGCCAGCAGGGTATACAGGGGCAACTATGGCTACACCTTC
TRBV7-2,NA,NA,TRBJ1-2,CASSPGILNYGYTF,TGTGCCAGCAGCCCAGGGATTCTTAACTATGGCTACACCTTC
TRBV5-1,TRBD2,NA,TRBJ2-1,CASSVGLGTYEQFF,TGCGCCAGCAGCGTAGGACTAGGAACCTATGAGCAGTTCTTC
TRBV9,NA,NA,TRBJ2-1,CASSGRGPNEQFF,TGTGCCAGCAGCGGTCGGGGGCCCAATGAGCAGTTCTTC
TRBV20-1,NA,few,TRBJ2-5,CSARDWTGETQYF,TGCAGTGCTAGAGACTGGACGGGGGAGACCCAGTACTTC
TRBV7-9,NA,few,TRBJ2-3,CASSLLLGSTDTQYF,TGTGCCAGCAGCCTATTACTGGGAAGCACAGATACGCAGTATTTT
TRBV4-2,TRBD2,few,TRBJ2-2,CASSKRGGNTGELFF,TGTGCCAGCAGCAAGCGGGGGGGCAACACCGGGGAGCTGTTTTTT
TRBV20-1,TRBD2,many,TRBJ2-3,CSATQLAGGQDTQYF,TGCAGTGCAACCCAACTAGCGGGGGGGCAAGATACGCAGTATTTT
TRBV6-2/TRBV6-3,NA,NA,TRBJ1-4,CASSYSTPQANEKLFF,TGTGCCAGCAGTTACTCCACTCCGCAGGCTAATGAAAAACTGTTTTTT
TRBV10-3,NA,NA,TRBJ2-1,CAISGPGAQQFF,TGTGCCATCAGTGGGCCCGGGGCCCAGCAGTTCTTC
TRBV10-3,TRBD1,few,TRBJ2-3,CAISAHTGDTDTQYF,TGTGCCATCAGTGCACATACAGGGGACACAGATACGCAGTATTTT
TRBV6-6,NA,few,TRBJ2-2,CASSYRGPNTGELFF,TGTGCCAGCAGTTACCGAGGACCGAACACCGGGGAGCTGTTTTTT
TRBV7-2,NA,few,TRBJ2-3,CASSLNSGLRADTQYF,TGTGCCAGCAGCTTAAATTCTGGCCTTAGGGCAGATACGCAGTATTTT
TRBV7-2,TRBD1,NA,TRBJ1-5,CASSLGLAGGAQPQHF,TGTGCCAGCAGCTTAGGGCTGGCAGGGGGAGCTCAGCCCCAGCATTTT
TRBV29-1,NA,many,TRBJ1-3,CSVVQGVSGNTIYF,TGCAGCGTTGTCCAGGGAGTAAGTGGAAACACCATATATTTT
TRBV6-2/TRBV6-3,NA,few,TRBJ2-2,CASYPRGRTGELFF,TGTGCCAGCTACCCCAGGGGCAGGACCGGGGAGCTGTTTTTT
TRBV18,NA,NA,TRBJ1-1,CASSPMAGPALNTEAFF,TGTGCCAGCTCACCGATGGCAGGACCGGCCTTGAACACTGAAGCTTTCTTT